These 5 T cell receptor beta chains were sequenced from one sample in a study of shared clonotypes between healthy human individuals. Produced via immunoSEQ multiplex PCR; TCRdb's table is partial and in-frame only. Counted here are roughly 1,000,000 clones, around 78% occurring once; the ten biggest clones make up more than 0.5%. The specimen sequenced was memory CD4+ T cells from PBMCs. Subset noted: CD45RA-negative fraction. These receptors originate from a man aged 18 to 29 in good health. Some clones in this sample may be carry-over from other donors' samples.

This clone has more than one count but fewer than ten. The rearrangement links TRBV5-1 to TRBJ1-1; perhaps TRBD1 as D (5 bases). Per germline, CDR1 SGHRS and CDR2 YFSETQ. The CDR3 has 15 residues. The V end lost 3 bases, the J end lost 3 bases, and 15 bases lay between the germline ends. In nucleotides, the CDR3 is TGCGCCAGCAGCTATCAGGTCAGGGACGACACTGAAGCTTTCTTT. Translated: CASSYQVRDDTEAFF.

The CDR3: CASSALPGQGWSGANVLTF. CDR3 sequence (DNA): TGTGCCAGTAGTGCGCTTCCGGGACAGGGTTGGTCCGGGGCCAACGTCCTGACTTTC. The chain carries TRBV19 and TRBJ2-6; 9 bases fit TRBD1. Trimming removed 5 bases from V and 4 bases from J; junction bases left unmatched: 15. The CDR3 has 19 amino acids. The germline V gene encodes CDR1 LNHDA and CDR2 SQIVND (reference sequence).

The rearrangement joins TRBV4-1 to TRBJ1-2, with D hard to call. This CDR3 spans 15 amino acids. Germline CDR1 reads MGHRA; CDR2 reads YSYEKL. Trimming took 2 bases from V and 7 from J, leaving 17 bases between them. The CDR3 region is CASSQIIPASGGYTF. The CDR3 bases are TGCGCCAGCAGCCAAATCATTCCGGCCAGTGGTGGCTACACCTTC.

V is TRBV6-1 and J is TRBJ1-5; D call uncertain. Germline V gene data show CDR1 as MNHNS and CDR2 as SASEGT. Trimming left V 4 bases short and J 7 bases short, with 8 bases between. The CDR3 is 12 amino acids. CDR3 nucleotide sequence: TGTGCCAGCAGTGCCGGAGTCCAGCCCCAGCATTTT. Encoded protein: CASSAGVQPQHF.

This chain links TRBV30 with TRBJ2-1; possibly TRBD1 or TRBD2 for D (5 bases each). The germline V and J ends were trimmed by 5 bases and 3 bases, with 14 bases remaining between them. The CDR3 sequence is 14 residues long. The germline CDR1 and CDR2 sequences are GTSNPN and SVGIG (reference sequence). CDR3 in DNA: TGTGCCTGGTCTCCGTTGGGGGACTACAATGAGCAGTTCTTC. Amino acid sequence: CAWSPLGDYNEQFF. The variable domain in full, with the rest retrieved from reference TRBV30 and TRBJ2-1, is SQTIHQWPATLVQPVGSPLSLECTVEGTSNPNLYWYRQAAGRGLQLLFYSVGIGQISSEVPQNLSASRPQDRQFILSSKKLLLSDSGFYLCAWSPLGDYNEQFFGPGTRLTVL.